This note documents a single T cell receptor (beta chain) sequence. Its cognate antigen is unknown. Unique molecular identifiers were present on cDNA, and template switching added a universal primer site. From the 5' RACE reads, TCRdb called clonotypes with MiXCR, one entry per CDR3 protein. Here the sample spans 650,000 to 800,000 distinct CDR3 sequences, 8.5% to 9.5% being singletons. The sample belongs to a study of identical twins. Findings and caveats of the study: Beta clonotypes that were abundant in cord blood contained fewer insertions, a pattern absent from memory repertoires. Those out-of-frame alpha sequences shared by twins showed an excess of low generation probability. Invariant MAIT and iNKT cells may have partly biased zero-insertion analyses.

The CDR3 consists of 14 residues. V lost 3 bases to trimming and J lost 5 bases, with 11 bases between them. Germline CDR1 and CDR2: ENHRY and SYGVKD. The same sample was also used in a study of yellow fever vaccine responses in identical twins.

The specimen sequenced was PBMCs. This TCR came from a woman under 30 in good health. The chain is built from TRBV10-3 and TRBJ1-5; no reliable D call. The CDR3 reads CAISEEVSHQPQHF. In DNA form, the CDR3 reads TGTGCCATCAGTGAAGAAGTTTCTCATCAGCCCCAGCATTTT.